The next 27 T cell receptor beta chains were all read from a single sample in a study of cytomegalovirus exposure and HLA in healthy donors. In the PCR, 60 Vbeta and 13 Jbeta primers were used. Only in-frame clones appear in the TCRdb table, and some are missing; sequencing was by immunoSEQ multiplex PCR. Of about 130,000 clones listed, roughly 79% were seen once; the top ten hold approximately 3%. The sequencing sample was made of PBMCs. Receptors were obtained from a boy younger than 10 in good health and CMV-seronegative.

In the case of this clone: The junction and the germline gene differ at one end; a read error may be behind it. CDR3 amino acids: CSSSLQGGDTQYF. Here the CDR3 DNA reads TGTTCCAGCAGCTTACAGGGGGGAGATACGCAGTATTTT. The chain employs TRBV7-9 and TRBJ2-3, with 8 positions matching TRBD1. In germline, CDR1 is SEHNR, CDR2 FQNEAQ (reference sequence). There are 13 residues in the CDR3.

The chain has TRBV7-9 and TRBJ2-6; 12 bases are a match to TRBD2. With 7 bases clipped from V and 0 bases from J, the junction kept 4 bases outside the gene matches. The V gene's germline CDR1 is SEHNR and CDR2 FQNEAQ (reference sequence). There are 17 residues in the CDR3. CDR3 sequence: CASNLAGGDSGANVLTF. CDR3 sequence (DNA): TGTGCCAGCAACCTAGCGGGAGGGGACTCTGGGGCCAACGTCCTGACTTTC.

This clone was seen a single time. The chain employs TRBV7-9 and TRBJ2-7, with 9 positions matching TRBD1. Losses at the gene ends were 5 bases for V and 3 bases for J; bases not matched to a gene: 5. This CDR3 region has 14 residues. The germline V gene has CDR1 SEHNR and CDR2 FQNEAQ (reference sequence). CDR3 DNA: TGTGCCAGCAGCCCCGCGGGACAGGGCTACGAGCAGTACTTC. Residues: CASSPAGQGYEQYF.

This clone was seen only a few times. V and J are TRBV4-3 and TRBJ1-5; D might be TRBD1 (5 bases). V was clipped by 0 bases and J by 2 bases, with 11 bases between them. This CDR3 is 16 amino acids long. Germline CDR1 and CDR2: LGHNA and YSLEER. The CDR3 sequence is CASSQERGWGNQPQHF. DNA for the CDR3: TGCGCCAGCAGCCAAGAAAGGGGTTGGGGCAATCAGCCCCAGCATTTT.

The rearrangement joins TRBV4-1 to TRBJ1-1, with D perhaps TRBD1 (6 bases). This CDR3 is 17 amino acids long. Trimming shortened V by 4 bases and J by 4 bases, and 22 bases separated the two germline ends. Per the germline V gene, CDR1 is MGHRA and CDR2 is YSYEKL. The CDR3 DNA follows: TGCGCCAGCAGCCCTGGGTCGGGGGGCCGGGGGGGCACTGAAGCTTTCTTT. Its protein is CASSPGSGGRGGTEAFF.

The chain recombines TRBV18 with TRBJ1-4; D call uncertain. The CDR3 totals 14 residues. CDR1 KGHSH and CDR2 LQKENI come from the germline V gene. V lost 3 bases and J lost 7, with 12 bases in between. CDR3 nucleotides: TGTGCCAGCTCACCGGCGGGGTTTAGTGAAAAACTGTTTTTT. Its protein is CASSPAGFSEKLFF.

This rearrangement joins TRBV7-8 to TRBJ1-2; D is perhaps TRBD1 (6 bases). The V and J ends lost 1 base and 4 bases respectively, with 16 bases between them. Germline CDR1 SGHVS, CDR2 FQNEAQ. CDR3 length equals 16 residues. The CDR3 DNA is TGTGCCAGCAGCTTAGATGGGCGGGGGGCCATCTATGGCTACACCTTC. It translates to CASSLDGRGAIYGYTF.

The rearrangement uses TRBV4-3 and TRBJ2-7; 7 nucleotides line up with TRBD1. The length of the CDR3 is 15 residues. Germline trimming cut 1 base from V and 3 bases from J; bases unmatched to any gene: 6. CDR1 LGHNA and CDR2 YSLEER come from the germline V gene. The CDR3 DNA is TGCGCCAGCAGCCAAGGACAGGGTTTCCTCTACGAGCAGTACTTC. Protein product: CASSQGQGFLYEQYF.

This chain joins TRBV6-4 and TRBJ2-2, with TRBD1 identical over 7 bases. Per germline, CDR1 MRHNA and CDR2 SNTAGT. This CDR3 comprises 15 residues. The J segment lost 2 bases and the V segment lost 5 bases, leaving 5 bases of the junction unmatched. The CDR3 is CASSLGQANTGELFF. Written as DNA, the CDR3 is TGTGCCAGCAGTCTAGGACAGGCCAACACCGGGGAGCTGTTTTTT.

The chain is built from TRBV6-5 and TRBJ2-7; D may be TRBD1 (6 bases). The CDR3 is 14 residues long. Trimming left V 4 bases short and J 2 bases short, with 12 bases between. Looked up from germline, CDR1 is MNHEY and CDR2 is SVGAGI. The CDR3 sequence: CASSSLKGAYEQYF. In DNA form, the CDR3 reads TGTGCCAGCAGTTCGCTCAAGGGGGCCTACGAGCAGTACTTC.

This rearrangement joins TRBV4-2 to TRBJ2-1, with 13 bases that match TRBD2. CDR1 and CDR2 from the germline V gene are LGHNA and YNFKEQ. The trim removed 0 bases at V and 2 bases at J, leaving 1 base unmatched. This CDR3 contains 17 residues. CDR3 DNA: TGTGCCAGCAGCCAAGAAGGGACTAGCGGGGCCTACAATGAGCAGTTCTTC. This sequence encodes CASSQEGTSGAYNEQFF.

The rearrangement uses TRBV4-1 and TRBJ1-4; possibly TRBD1 for D (5 bases). V lost 0 bases, J lost 8 bases, and 16 bases lay in between. The CDR3 spans 16 residues. Germline V lookup: CDR1 MGHRA, CDR2 YSYEKL. The CDR3 spells CASSQEGGTIGEKLFF. The CDR3 region has the DNA TGCGCCAGCAGCCAAGAAGGAGGGACCATTGGGGAAAAACTGTTTTTT.

This clone has a single count. This chain joins TRBV5-4 and TRBJ1-2, with 10 positions matching TRBD1. Trimming removed 4 bases from V and 2 bases from J; junction bases left unmatched: 11. In germline, CDR1 is SGHNT, CDR2 YYREEE (reference sequence). The CDR3 is made up of 17 amino acids. The CDR3 region is CASSPFGQGDTNYGYTF. The CDR3 DNA follows: TGTGCCAGCAGCCCCTTCGGACAGGGGGACACCAACTATGGCTACACCTTC. Complete variable domain (other parts from reference TRBV5-4 and TRBJ1-2): ETGVTQSPTHLIKTRGQQVTLRCSSQSGHNTVSWYQQALGQGPQFIFQYYREEENGRGNFPPRFSGLQFPNYSSELNVNALELDDSALYLCASSPFGQGDTNYGYTFGSGTRLTVV.

CDR3 protein: CASSPPTGIYEQYV. CDR3 in DNA: TGTGCCAGCAGCCCCCCGACTGGAATATACGAGCAGTACGTC. This rearrangement joins TRBV7-9 to TRBJ2-7; the D is unclear. CDR1 SEHNR and CDR2 FQNEAQ come from the germline V gene (reference sequence). V lost 5 bases and J 4 bases, leaving 15 bases between the germline ends. The CDR3 loop spans 14 amino acids.

The chain uses TRBV2 and TRBJ1-5; no clear D. Trimming took off 6 bases at V and 6 bases at J, with 24 bases between the two ends. The germline V gene has CDR1 SNHLY and CDR2 FYNNEI. This CDR3 has 17 amino acids. The CDR3 nucleotides read TGTGCCAGCAGAGCCCCATTCAAAGGCGGGTTAGGTCAGCCCCAGCATTTT. Protein product: CASRAPFKGGLGQPQHF.

J is TRBJ1-5 and V is TRBV6-4; D ambiguous. The CDR3 is 15 residues long. Deletions cut 3 bases from V and 0 bases from J, with 9 bases between. Germline CDR1 and CDR2: MRHNA and SNTAGT. The CDR3 nucleotides read TGTGCCAGCAGTGAATCTGCAGGTAGCAATCAGCCCCAGCATTTT. It specifies CASSESAGSNQPQHF.

The chain employs TRBV4-1 and TRBJ1-6; no clear D. V was cut by 7 bases and J by 8 bases, with 12 bases left in between. The V gene's germline CDR1 is MGHRA and CDR2 YSYEKL. The CDR3 has 13 residues. CDR3 sequence: CASNPRLDSPLHF. DNA for the CDR3: TGCGCCAGCAACCCCAGGCTGGATTCACCCCTCCACTTT.

The rearrangement joins TRBV5-4 to TRBJ2-7; 7 bases map to TRBD1. V gave up 0 bases and J gave up 4 bases; unmatched junction bases: 7. The CDR3 has 15 residues. Germline-derived CDR1 and CDR2 are SGHNT and YYREEE (reference sequence). The CDR3 sequence: CASSLASVQGYEQYF. In DNA form, the CDR3 reads TGTGCCAGCAGCTTGGCCTCGGTACAGGGGTACGAGCAGTACTTC.

The chain has TRBV5-4 and TRBJ2-7; TRBD2 aligns across 8 bases. The germline V gene has CDR1 SGHNT and CDR2 YYREEE (reference sequence). The CDR3 sequence is 13 residues long. J was trimmed by 7 bases and V by 2 bases; bases with no gene match: 5. The CDR3 sequence: CASSFDGRGEQYV. CDR3 DNA sequence: TGTGCCAGCAGCTTCGACGGGAGGGGGGAGCAGTACGTC.

The chain couples TRBV7-9 to TRBJ2-2, with 12 bases identical to TRBD1. Germline V gene sequence: CDR1 SEHNR, CDR2 FQNEAQ (reference sequence). J lost 4 bases, V lost 11 bases, and 8 bases had no gene match. CDR3 length equals 15 residues. The CDR3 region is CACARDRGPTGELFF. CDR3 in DNA: TGTGCCTGCGCCCGGGACAGGGGGCCCACCGGGGAGCTGTTTTTT.

The chain joins TRBV2 to TRBJ2-1, with TRBD2 matching 8 bases. With V trimmed by 7 bases and J by 8 bases, 10 bases remained unmatched. The CDR3 is made up of 14 amino acids. Germline V lookup: CDR1 SNHLY, CDR2 FYNNEI. CDR3 sequence: CASIDPGGVHEQFF. The CDR3 bases are TGTGCCAGCATCGACCCGGGGGGGGTTCATGAGCAGTTCTTC.

The chain uses TRBV6-5 and TRBJ2-1; 7 bases align to TRBD2. V lost 7 bases and J lost 7; bases outside the gene matches: 10. The CDR3 spans 14 residues. CDR1 is MNHEY, CDR2 SVGAGI, per germline. The CDR3 here is CASNGGSEGNEQFF. For the CDR3, the DNA is TGTGCCAGCAATGGCGGGAGCGAGGGGAATGAGCAGTTCTTC.

The chain links TRBV5-5 to TRBJ2-1; 7 positions agree with TRBD1. In germline, CDR1 is SGHKS, CDR2 YYEKEE (reference sequence). CDR3 length: 17 residues. The V and J ends lost 0 bases and 0 bases, in that order; junction bases with no gene match: 6. CDR3 protein: CASSLAPGQSSYNEQFF. The CDR3 bases are TGTGCCAGCAGCTTGGCCCCGGGACAGAGCTCCTACAATGAGCAGTTCTTC.

The genes are TRBV7-9 and TRBJ1-2; 10 positions agree with TRBD1. The CDR3 spans 15 residues. Germline lookup yields CDR1 SEHNR and CDR2 FQNEAQ (reference sequence). Germline trimming cut 5 bases from V and 6 bases from J; bases unmatched to any gene: 9. CDR3 nucleotide sequence: TGTGCCAGCAGCCCCGGGACAGGGGAAGTTGATGGCTACACCTTC. Its translation is CASSPGTGEVDGYTF. Using reference TRBV7-9 and TRBJ1-2 for the parts outside the CDR3, the full variable domain is DTGVSQNPRHKITKRGQNVTFRCDPISEHNRLYWYRQTLGQGPEFLTYFQNEAQLEKSRLLSDRFSAERPKGSFSTLEIQRTEQGDSAMYLCASSPGTGEVDGYTFGSGTRLTVV.

The V and J genes are TRBV5-6 and TRBJ1-2, with a weak D call TRBD1 (6 bases). Germline loops: CDR1 SGHDT, CDR2 YYEEEE. The V end was cut by 2 bases, the J end by 1 base, with 15 bases between. The CDR3 extends over 16 amino acids. The CDR3 loop reads CASSFLRTEYNYGYTF. The CDR3 DNA sequence: TGTGCCAGCAGCTTTCTTCGGACAGAATATAACTATGGCTACACCTTC.

This clone appeared once. The chain links TRBV18 to TRBJ2-7, with a possible D match to TRBD2 (5 bases). Per germline, CDR1 KGHSH and CDR2 LQKENI. The CDR3 has 14 amino acids. The ends were cut back, 3 bases at V and 1 base at J, with 10 bases in the middle. CDR3 residues: CASSPDEGSYEQYV. The DNA for the CDR3 is TGTGCCAGCTCACCCGACGAGGGATCCTACGAGCAGTACGTC.

The chain joins TRBV7-9 to TRBJ2-7, with D perhaps matching TRBD1 (5 bases). CDR3 size: 15 residues. Trimming pared 4 bases from V and 1 base from J, leaving 14 bases between. Germline lookup yields CDR1 SEHNR and CDR2 FQNEAQ (reference sequence). CDR3 DNA sequence: TGTGCCAGCAGCTCGACAGCGAGAGGATCCTACGAGCAGTACTTC. Amino acids: CASSSTARGSYEQYF.